This T cell receptor (beta chain) was recovered during a study of CD8+CD57+ T cells in acquired aplastic anemia. For the study at large: The study obtained an average of 3.2 ug of DNA from sorted CD4+ and CD8+ cells. Healthy donor sequencing depth: 8.5 million to 10.8 million CD4+, around 12 million CD8+ reads.

The CDR3 has 14 amino acids. V was clipped by 5 bases and J by 2 bases; unmatched bases: 6. CDR3 and TCR beta VDJ profiling relied on genomic DNA as the template. Via MiXCR, TCRdb re-called the reads, giving one row per CDR3 protein. This sample has about 180,000 distinct CDR3 sequences, with roughly half found just once. About this clonotype: Its cognate antigen is unknown.

Study-level results: In CD8+ cells, Simpson's diversity showed no significant difference between patients and controls. Common to patients and controls were about 31 CD8+ CDR3 sequences.

The V call is TRBV12-3 or TRBV12-4, the J call TRBJ2-7, with TRBD1 matching 7 bases. Sequencing input: sorted CD4+, CD8+, or CD8+CD57+ T cells (not recorded which) from PBMCs. This TCR came from a human donor in good health. CDR3 loop: CASSPRGTAYEQYF. DNA of the CDR3: TGTGCCAGCAGTCCCAGGGGGACCGCCTACGAGCAGTACTTC.